This TCR beta chain was sequenced during a study of shared clonotypes between healthy human individuals. The overall study: There were three CD4 naive, three CD4 memory, two CD8 naive and one CD8 memory plates per donor. Study results and limitations: Despite large depth, rarefaction showed incomplete sorted-subset sequencing. Naive subsets generally exceeded memory subsets in estimated richness.

Naive CD8 cells, CD45RO-negative and positively selected for CCR7, excluded terminally differentiated effector memory CD45RA+ cells. At deep level, the assay was performed. Measured with immunoSEQ multiplex PCR; TCRdb has only the in-frame clones, and not every one. The sample consists of millions of clones, roughly 91% of them appearing once. The CDR3 runs 18 residues. Trimming shortened V by 1 base and J by 4 bases, and 20 bases separated the two germline ends. The V gene's germline CDR1 is SQVTM and CDR2 ANQGSEA. Comment on this clone: Its target is unknown.

This sequence was found in a man between 18 and 29 years old in good health. Some clones in this sample may be carry-over from other donors' samples. This sequence joins TRBV29-1 and TRBJ2-6; D perhaps matches TRBD1 (8 bases). Sequences were obtained from naive CD8+ T cells from PBMCs. CDR3: CSVEGATGEGPGANVLTF. The CDR3 nucleotides read TGCAGCGTTGAAGGAGCGACAGGGGAGGGACCAGGGGCCAACGTCCTGACTTTC.